The sequence of this T cell receptor (beta chain) was determined in a study of T cell responses to AZD1222 COVID-19 vaccine. General observations from the study: White British donors predominated, females outnumbered males, and clonal diversity was possibly underestimated. Seropositive AZD1222 recipients at baseline numbered only 6 or 7.

Per germline, CDR1 SGHNT and CDR2 YYREEE (reference sequence). This CDR3 contains 15 residues. The V gene lost 4 bases and the J gene lost 2 bases, with 15 bases spanning the gap. A remark on this clone: Its antigen is currently unknown.

The assay was immunoSEQ multiplex PCR, and TCRdb's table has in-frame clones only and misses some. The table includes approximately 130,000 clones, over 75% detected once. Second doses were pooled across both intervals (about 4 or about 12 weeks). The input for sequencing was peripheral blood, taken 28 days after the second AZD1222 dose. The chain recombines TRBV5-4 with TRBJ2-5, with D possibly TRBD1 on 6 matching bases. The receptor's source is an adult who received the AZD1222 COVID-19 vaccine. The CDR3 coding sequence is TGTGCCAGCAGCGACGCCAGAGGACAGCAAGAGACCCAGTACTTC. Amino acids: CASSDARGQQETQYF.